This TCR beta chain was sequenced during a study of OX40 agonist ivuxolimab in advanced cancers. Method: immunoSEQ multiplex PCR; TCRdb's copy keeps in-frame clones and lacks some. The data hold 76,000 or so clones, with 86% observed a single time. The CDR3 totals 12 residues. Germline CDR1 is MNHEY and CDR2 is SVGAGI. V lost 6 bases and J 5 bases, leaving 9 bases between the germline ends. This chain links TRBV6-5 with TRBJ2-3; no definite D call. The sequence derives from an adult with an advanced solid tumor such as melanoma, head and neck, liver or kidney cancer. Source: CD4+ or CD8+ T cells sorted from blood, taken in a trial of the OX40 agonist ivuxolimab. CDR3 bases: TGTGCCAGCAGCCTTTCGCTAGATACGCAGTATTTT. Translating gives CASSLSLDTQYF.